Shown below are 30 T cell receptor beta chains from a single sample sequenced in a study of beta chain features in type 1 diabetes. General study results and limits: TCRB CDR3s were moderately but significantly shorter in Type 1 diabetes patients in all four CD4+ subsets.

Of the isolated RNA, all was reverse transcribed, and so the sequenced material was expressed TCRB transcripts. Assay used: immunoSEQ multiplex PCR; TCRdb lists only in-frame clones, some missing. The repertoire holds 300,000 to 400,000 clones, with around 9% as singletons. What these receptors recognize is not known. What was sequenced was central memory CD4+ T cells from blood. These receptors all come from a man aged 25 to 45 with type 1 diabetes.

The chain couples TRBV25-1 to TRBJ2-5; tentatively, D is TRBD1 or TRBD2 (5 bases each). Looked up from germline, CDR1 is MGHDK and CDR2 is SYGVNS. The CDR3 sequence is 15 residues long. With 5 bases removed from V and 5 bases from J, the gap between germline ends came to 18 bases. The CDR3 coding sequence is TGTGCCAGCAGTTTACCCTCCGGGACGTCTGAGACCCAGTACTTC. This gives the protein CASSLPSGTSETQYF.

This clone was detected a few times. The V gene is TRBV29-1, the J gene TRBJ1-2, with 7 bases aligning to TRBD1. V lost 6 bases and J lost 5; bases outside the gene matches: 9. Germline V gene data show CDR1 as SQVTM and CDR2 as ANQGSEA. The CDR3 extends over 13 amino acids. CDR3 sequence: CSVTSGGRYGYTF. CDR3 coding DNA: TGCAGCGTCACTTCAGGGGGAAGGTATGGCTACACCTTC.

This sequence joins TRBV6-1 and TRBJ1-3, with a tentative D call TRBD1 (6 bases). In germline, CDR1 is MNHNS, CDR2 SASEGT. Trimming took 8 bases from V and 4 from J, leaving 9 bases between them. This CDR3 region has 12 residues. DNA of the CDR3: TGTGCCAGCTTCAGGGGAGGAAACACCATATATTTT. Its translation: CASFRGGNTIYF.

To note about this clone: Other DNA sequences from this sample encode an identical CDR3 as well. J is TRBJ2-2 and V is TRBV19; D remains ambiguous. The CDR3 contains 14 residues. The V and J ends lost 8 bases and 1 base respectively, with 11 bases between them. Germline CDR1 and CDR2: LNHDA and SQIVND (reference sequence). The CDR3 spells CASVLAENTGELFF. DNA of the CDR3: TGTGCCAGTGTCTTGGCGGAGAACACCGGGGAGCTGTTTTTT.

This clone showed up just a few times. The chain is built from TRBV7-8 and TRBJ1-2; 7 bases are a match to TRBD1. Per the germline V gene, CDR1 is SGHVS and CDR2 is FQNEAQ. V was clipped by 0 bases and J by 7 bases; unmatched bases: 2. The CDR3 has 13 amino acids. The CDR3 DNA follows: TGTGCCAGCAGCTTAGCGCCAGGGGGTGGCTACACCTTC. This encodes CASSLAPGGGYTF.

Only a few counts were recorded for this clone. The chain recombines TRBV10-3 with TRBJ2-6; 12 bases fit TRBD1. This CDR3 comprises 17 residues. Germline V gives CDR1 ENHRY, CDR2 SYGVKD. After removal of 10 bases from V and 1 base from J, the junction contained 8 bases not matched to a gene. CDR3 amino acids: CATAPGQGASGANVLTF. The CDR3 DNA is TGTGCCACCGCCCCGGGACAGGGGGCATCTGGGGCCAACGTCCTGACTTTC.

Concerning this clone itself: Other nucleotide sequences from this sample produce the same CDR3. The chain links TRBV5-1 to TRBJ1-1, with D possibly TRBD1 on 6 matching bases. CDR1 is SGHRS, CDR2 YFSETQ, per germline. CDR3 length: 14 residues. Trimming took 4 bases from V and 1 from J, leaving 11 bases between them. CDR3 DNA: TGCGCCAGCAGCCTAGAACAGGGGAACACTGAAGCTTTCTTT. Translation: CASSLEQGNTEAFF.

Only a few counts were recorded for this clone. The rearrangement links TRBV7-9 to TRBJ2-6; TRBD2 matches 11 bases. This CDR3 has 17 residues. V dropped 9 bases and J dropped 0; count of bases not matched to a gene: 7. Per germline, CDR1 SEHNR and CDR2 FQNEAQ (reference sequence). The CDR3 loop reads CASPTSGGPSGANVLTF. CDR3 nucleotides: TGTGCCAGTCCAACTAGCGGGGGACCCTCTGGGGCCAACGTCCTGACTTTC.

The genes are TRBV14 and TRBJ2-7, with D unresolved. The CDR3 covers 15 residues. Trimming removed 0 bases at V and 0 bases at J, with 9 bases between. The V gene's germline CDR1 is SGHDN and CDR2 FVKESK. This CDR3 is CASSQDPTVSYEQYF. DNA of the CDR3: TGTGCCAGCAGCCAAGATCCCACAGTCTCCTACGAGCAGTACTTC.

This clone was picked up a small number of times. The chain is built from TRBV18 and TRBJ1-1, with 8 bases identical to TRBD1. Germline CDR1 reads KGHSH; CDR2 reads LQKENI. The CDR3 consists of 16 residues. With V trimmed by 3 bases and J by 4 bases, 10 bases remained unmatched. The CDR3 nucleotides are TGTGCCAGCTCACCTCAAGGGGGACAGGTCGCCACTGAAGCTTTCTTT. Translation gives CASSPQGGQVATEAFF. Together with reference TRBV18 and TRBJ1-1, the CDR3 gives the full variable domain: NAGVMQNPRHLVRRRGQEARLRCSPMKGHSHVYWYRQLPEEGLKFMVYLQKENIIDESGMPKERFSAEFPKEGPSILRIQQVVRGDSAAYFCASSPQGGQVATEAFFGQGTRLTVV.

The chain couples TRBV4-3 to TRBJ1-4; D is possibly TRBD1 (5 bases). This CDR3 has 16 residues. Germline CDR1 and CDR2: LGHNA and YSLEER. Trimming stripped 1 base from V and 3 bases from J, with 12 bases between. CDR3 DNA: TGCGCCAGCAGCCAAGGGGGGGGAGTCGCTAATGAAAAACTGTTTTTT. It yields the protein CASSQGGGVANEKLFF.

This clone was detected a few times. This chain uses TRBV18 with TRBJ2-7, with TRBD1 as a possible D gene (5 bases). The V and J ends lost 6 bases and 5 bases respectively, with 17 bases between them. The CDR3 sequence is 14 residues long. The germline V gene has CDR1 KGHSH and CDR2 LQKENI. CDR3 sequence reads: CASSMAGPPDEQYF. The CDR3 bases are TGTGCCAGCTCCATGGCAGGGCCTCCCGACGAGCAGTACTTC. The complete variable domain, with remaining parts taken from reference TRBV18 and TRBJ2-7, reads NAGVMQNPRHLVRRRGQEARLRCSPMKGHSHVYWYRQLPEEGLKFMVYLQKENIIDESGMPKERFSAEFPKEGPSILRIQQVVRGDSAAYFCASSMAGPPDEQYFGPGTRLTVT.

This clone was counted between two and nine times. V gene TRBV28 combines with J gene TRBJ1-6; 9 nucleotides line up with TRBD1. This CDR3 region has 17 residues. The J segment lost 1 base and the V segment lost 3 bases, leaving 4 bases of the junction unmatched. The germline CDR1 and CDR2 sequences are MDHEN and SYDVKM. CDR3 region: CASSFSTGGSYNSPLHF. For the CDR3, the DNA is TGTGCCAGCAGTTTTTCGACAGGGGGTTCCTATAATTCACCCCTCCACTTT.

The CDR3 DNA reads as TGCAGCACCAGACTAGCGGGGGGCCCGACCCAGTACTTC. Protein: CSTRLAGGPTQYF. The rearrangement uses TRBV29-1 and TRBJ2-5, with TRBD2 matching 13 bases. Per germline, CDR1 SQVTM and CDR2 ANQGSEA. The CDR3 is 13 amino acids. V was clipped by 8 bases and J by 7 bases; unmatched bases: 7.

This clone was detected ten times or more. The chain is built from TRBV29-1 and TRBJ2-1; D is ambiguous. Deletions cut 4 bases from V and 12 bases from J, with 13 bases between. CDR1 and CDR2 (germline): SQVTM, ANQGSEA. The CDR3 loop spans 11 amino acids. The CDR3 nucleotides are TGCAGCGTTGCAGAGATCCGTGGGCAGTTCTTC. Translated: CSVAEIRGQFF.

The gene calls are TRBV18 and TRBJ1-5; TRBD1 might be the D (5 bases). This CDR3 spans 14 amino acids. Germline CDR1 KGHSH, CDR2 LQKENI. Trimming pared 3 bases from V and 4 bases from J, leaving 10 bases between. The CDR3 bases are TGTGCCAGCTCACCCGGGGCAGATAATCAGCCCCAGCATTTT. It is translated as CASSPGADNQPQHF.

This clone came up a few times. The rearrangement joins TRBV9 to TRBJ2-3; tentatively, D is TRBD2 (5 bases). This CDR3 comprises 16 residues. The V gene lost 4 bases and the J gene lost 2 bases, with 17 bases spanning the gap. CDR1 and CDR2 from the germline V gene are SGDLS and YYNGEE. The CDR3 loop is CASSLGRGPYTDTQYF. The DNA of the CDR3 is TGTGCCAGCAGCTTAGGGAGAGGACCGTACACAGATACGCAGTATTTT.

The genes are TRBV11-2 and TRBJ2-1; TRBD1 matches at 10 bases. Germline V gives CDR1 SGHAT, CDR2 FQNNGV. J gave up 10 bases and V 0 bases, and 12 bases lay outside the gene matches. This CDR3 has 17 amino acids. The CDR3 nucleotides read TGTGCCAGCAGCTTAGATGTCCGGGACAGGGGTCTTAGGGAGCAGTTCTTC. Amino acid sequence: CASSLDVRDRGLREQFF.

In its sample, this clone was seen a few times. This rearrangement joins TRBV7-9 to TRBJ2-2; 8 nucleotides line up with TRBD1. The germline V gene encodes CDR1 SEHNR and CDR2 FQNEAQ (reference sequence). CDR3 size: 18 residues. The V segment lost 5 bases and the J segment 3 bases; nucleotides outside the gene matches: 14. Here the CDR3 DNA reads TGTGCCAGCAGCCCCTCAGCCTCGGACAGGGAGTACACCGGGGAGCTGTTTTTT. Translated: CASSPSASDREYTGELFF.

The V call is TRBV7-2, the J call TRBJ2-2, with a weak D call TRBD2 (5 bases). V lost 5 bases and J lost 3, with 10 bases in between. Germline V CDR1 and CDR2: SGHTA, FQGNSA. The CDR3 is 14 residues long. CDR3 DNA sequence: TGTGCCAGCAGCGCCGCGGGTTACACCGGGGAGCTGTTTTTT. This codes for CASSAAGYTGELFF.

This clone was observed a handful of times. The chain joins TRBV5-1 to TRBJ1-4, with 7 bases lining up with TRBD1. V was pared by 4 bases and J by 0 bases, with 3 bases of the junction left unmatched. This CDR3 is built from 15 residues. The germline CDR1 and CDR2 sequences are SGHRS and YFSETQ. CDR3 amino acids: CASSDGTATNEKLFF. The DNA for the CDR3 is TGCGCCAGCAGCGATGGGACAGCAACTAATGAAAAACTGTTTTTT.

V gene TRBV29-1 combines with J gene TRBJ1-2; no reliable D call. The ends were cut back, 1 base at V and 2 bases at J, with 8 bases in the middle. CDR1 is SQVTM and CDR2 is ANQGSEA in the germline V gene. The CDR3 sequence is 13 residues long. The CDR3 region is CSVEAQRNYGYTF. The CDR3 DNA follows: TGCAGCGTTGAAGCCCAGCGGAACTATGGCTACACCTTC.

For the CDR3, the DNA is TGTGCCAGCTCACCTCCCAGTACGGGTGGAGCTTTCTTT. This translates into CASSPPSTGGAFF. V gene TRBV18 combines with J gene TRBJ1-1, with unresolved D. Germline loops: CDR1 KGHSH, CDR2 LQKENI. Trimming left V 3 bases short and J 10 bases short, with 15 bases between. This CDR3 spans 13 amino acids.

The CDR3 loop reads CAWSKGGSGNTIYF. The CDR3 coding sequence is TGTGCCTGGTCTAAGGGTGGCTCTGGAAACACCATATATTTT. The genes are TRBV30 and TRBJ1-3; no firm D call. Germline CDR1 reads GTSNPN; CDR2 reads SVGIG (reference sequence). V was clipped by 5 bases and J by 0 bases, with 11 bases between them. The CDR3 is 14 amino acids.

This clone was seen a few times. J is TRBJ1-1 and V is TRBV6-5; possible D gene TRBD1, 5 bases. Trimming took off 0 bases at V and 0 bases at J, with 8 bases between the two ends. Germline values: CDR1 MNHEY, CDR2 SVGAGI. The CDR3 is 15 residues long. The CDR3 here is CASSYSAGLNTEAFF. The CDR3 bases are TGTGCCAGCAGTTACTCTGCAGGGTTGAACACTGAAGCTTTCTTT.

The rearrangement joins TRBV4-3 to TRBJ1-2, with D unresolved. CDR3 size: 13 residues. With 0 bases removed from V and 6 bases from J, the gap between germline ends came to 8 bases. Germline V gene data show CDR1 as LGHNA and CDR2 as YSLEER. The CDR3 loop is CASSQDSTHGYTF. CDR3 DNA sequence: TGCGCCAGCAGCCAAGATAGTACCCATGGCTACACCTTC.

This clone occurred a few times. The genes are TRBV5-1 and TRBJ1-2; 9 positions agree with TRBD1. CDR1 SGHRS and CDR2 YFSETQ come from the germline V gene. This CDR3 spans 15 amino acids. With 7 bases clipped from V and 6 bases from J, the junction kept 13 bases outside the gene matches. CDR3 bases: TGCGCCAGCCGGGCGCGTGGGGACAGGGATGATGGCTACACCTTC. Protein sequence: CASRARGDRDDGYTF. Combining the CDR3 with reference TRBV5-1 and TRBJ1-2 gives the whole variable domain KAGVTQTPRYLIKTRGQQVTLSCSPISGHRSVSWYQQTPGQGLQFLFEYFSETQRNKGNFPGRFSGRQFSNSRSEMNVSTLELGDSALYLCASRARGDRDDGYTFGSGTRLTVV.

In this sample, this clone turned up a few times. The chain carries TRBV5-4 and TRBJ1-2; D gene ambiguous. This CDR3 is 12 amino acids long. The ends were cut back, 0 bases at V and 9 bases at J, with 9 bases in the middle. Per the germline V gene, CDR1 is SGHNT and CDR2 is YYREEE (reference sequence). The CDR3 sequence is CASSLEQTSYTF. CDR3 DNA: TGTGCCAGCAGCTTGGAACAAACTAGCTACACCTTC.

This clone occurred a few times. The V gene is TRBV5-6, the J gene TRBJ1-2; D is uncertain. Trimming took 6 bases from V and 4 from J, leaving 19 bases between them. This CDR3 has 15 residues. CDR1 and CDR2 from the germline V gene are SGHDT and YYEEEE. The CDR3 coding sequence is TGTGCCAGCACCAGCTTATCGGGAGATGGCTATGGCTACACCTTC. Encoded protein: CASTSLSGDGYGYTF.

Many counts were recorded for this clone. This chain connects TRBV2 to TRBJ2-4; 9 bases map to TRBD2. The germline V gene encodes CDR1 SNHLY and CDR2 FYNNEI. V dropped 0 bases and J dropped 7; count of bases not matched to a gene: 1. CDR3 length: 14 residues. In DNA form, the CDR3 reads TGTGCCAGCAGTGAAGCGCGGGGGGGTAACATTCAGTACTTC. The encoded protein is CASSEARGGNIQYF.